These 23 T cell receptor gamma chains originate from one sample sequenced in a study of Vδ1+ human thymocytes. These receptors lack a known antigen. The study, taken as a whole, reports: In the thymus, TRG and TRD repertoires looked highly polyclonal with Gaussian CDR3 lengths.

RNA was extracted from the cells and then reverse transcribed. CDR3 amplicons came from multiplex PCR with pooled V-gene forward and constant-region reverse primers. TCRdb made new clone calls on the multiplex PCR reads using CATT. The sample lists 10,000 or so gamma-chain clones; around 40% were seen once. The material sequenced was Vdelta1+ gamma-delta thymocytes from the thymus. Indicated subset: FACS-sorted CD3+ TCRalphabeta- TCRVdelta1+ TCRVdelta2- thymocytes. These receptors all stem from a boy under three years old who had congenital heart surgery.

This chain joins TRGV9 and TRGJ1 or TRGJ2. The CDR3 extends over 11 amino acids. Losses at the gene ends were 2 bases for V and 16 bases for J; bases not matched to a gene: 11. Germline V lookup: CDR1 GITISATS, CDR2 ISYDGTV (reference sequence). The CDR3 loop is CALWEASYLLF. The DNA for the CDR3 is TGTGCCTTGTGGGAGGCAAGCTACCTCCTCTTT.

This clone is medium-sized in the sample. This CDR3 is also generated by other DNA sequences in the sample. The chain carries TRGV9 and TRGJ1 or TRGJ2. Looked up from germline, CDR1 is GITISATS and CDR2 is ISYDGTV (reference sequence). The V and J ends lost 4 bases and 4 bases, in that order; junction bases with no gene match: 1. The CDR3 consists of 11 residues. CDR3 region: CALWEYYKKLF. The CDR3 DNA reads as TGTGCCTTGTGGGAATATTATAAGAAACTCTTT.

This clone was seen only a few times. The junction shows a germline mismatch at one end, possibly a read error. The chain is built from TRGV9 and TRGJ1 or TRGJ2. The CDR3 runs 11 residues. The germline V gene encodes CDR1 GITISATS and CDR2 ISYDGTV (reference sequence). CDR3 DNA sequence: TGTGCCTTGTGTGAGGTGCATTTGAAACTCTTT. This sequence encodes CALCEVHLKLF.

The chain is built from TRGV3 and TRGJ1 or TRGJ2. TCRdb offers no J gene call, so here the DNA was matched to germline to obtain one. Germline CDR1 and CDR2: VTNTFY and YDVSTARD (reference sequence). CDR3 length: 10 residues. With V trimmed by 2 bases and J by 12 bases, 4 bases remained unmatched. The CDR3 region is CATWDIGKLF. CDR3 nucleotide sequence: TGTGCCACCTGGGACATTGGGAAACTCTTT.

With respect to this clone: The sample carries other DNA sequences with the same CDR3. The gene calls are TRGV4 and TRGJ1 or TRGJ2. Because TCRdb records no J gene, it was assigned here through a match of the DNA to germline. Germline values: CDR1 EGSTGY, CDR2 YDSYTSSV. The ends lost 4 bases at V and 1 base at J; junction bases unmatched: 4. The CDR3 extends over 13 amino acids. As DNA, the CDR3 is TGTGCCACCTGGGAGGTTAATTATTATAAGAAACTCTTT. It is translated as CATWEVNYYKKLF.

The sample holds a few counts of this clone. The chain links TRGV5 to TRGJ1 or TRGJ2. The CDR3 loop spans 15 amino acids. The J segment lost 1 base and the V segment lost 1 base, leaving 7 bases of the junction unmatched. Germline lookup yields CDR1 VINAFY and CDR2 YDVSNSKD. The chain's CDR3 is CATWDSTLNYYKKLF. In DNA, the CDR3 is TGTGCCACCTGGGACAGTACCTTAAATTATTATAAGAAACTCTTT.

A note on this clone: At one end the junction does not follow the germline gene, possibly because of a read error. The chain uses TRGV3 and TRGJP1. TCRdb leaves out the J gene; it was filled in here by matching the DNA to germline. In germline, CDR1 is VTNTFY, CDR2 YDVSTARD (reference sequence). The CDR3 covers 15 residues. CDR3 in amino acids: CTTWDRRGGGWFKIF. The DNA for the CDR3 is TGTACCACCTGGGACAGGCGTGGGGGGGGTTGGTTCAAGATATTT.

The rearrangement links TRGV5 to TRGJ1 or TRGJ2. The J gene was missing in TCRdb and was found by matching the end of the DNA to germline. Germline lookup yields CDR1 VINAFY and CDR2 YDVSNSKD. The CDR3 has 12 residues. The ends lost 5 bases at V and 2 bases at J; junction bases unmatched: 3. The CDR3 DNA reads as TGTGCCACCTGGGCCGATTATTATAAGAAACTCTTT. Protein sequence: CATWADYYKKLF.

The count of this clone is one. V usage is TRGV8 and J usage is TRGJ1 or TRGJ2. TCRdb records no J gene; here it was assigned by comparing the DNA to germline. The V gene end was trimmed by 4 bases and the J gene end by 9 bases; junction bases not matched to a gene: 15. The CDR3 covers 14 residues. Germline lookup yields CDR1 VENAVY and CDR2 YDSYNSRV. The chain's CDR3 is CATWDLPGRGKKLF. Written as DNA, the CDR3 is TGTGCCACCTGGGACCTCCCTGGGAGGGGTAAGAAACTCTTT.

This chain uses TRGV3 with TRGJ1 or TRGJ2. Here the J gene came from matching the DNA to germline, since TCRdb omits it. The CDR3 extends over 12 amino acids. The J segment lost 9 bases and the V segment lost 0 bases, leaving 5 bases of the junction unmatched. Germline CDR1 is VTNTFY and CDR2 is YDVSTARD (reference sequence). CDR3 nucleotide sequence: TGTGCCACCTGGGACAGGCTCTCTAAGAAACTCTTT. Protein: CATWDRLSKKLF.

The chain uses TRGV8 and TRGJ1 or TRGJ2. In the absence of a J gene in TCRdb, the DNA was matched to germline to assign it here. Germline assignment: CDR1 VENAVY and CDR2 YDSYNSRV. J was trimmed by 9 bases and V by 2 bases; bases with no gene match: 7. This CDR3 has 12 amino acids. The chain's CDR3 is CATWDTPLKKLF. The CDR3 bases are TGTGCCACCTGGGATACCCCCCTTAAGAAACTCTTT.

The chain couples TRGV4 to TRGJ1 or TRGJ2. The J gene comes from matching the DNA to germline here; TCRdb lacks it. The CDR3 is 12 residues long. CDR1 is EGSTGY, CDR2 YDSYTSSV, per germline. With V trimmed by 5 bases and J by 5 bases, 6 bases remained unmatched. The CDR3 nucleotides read TGTGCCACCTGGGCATTACATTATAAGAAACTCTTT. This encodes CATWALHYKKLF.

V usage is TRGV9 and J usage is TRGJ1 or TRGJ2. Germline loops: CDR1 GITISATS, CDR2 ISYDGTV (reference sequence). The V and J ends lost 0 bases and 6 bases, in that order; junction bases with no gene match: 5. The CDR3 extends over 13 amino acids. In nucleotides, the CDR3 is TGTGCCTTGTGGGAGGTGAAGTGTTATAAGAAACTCTTT. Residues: CALWEVKCYKKLF.

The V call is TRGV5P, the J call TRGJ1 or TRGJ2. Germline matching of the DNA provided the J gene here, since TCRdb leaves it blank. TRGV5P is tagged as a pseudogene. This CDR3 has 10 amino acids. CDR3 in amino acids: CATWSYEKLF. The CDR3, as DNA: TGTGCCACCTGGTCGTATGAGAAACTCTTT.

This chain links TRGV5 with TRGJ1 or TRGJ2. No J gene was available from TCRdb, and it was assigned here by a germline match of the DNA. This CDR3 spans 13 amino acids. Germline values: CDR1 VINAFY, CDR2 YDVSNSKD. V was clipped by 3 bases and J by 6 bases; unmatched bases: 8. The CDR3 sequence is CATWDQRPYKKLF. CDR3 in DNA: TGTGCCACCTGGGACCAAAGGCCTTATAAGAAACTCTTT.

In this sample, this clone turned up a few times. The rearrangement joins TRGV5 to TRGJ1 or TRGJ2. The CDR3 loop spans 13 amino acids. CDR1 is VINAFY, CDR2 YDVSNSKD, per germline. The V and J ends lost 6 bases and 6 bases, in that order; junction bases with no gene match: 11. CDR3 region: CATWLRVGYKKLF. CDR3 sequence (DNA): TGTGCCACCTGGTTAAGGGTGGGTTATAAGAAACTCTTT.

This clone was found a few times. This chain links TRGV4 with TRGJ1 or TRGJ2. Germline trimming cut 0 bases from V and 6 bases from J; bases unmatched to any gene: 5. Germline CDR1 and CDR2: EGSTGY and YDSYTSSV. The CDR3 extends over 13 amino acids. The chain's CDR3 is CATWDGQGYKKLF. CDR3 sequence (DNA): TGTGCCACCTGGGATGGGCAGGGTTATAAGAAACTCTTT.

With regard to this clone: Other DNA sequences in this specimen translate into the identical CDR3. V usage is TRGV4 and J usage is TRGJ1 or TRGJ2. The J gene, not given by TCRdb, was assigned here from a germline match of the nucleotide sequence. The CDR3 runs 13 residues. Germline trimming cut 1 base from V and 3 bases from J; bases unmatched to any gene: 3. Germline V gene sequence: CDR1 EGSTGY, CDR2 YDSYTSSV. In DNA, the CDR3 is TGTGCCACCTGGGATGGCCGTTATTATAAGAAACTCTTT. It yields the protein CATWDGRYYKKLF.

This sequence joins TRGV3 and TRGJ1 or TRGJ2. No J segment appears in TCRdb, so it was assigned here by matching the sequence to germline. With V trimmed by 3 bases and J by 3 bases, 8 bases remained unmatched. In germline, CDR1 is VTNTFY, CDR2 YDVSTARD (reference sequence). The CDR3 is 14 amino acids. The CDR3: CATWDEDFYYKKLF. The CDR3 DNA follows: TGTGCCACCTGGGACGAGGACTTTTATTATAAGAAACTCTTT.

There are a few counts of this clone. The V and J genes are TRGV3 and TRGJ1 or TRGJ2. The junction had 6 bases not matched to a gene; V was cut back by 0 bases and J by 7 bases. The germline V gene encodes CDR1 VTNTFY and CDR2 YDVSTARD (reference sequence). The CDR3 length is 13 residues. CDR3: CATWDRPFYKKLF. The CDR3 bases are TGTGCCACCTGGGACAGGCCGTTCTATAAGAAACTCTTT.

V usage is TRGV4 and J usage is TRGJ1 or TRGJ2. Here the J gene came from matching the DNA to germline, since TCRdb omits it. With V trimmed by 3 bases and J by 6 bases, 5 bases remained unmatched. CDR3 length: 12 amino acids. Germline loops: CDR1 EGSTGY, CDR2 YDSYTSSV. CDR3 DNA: TGTGCCACCTGGGATTTTGTTTATAAGAAACTCTTT. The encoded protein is CATWDFVYKKLF.

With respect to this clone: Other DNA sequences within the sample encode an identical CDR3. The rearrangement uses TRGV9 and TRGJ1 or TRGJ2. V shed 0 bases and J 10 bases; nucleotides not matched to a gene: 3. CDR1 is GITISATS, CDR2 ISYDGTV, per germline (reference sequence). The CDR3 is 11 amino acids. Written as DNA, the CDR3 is TGTGCCTTGTGGGAGGTGATCAAGAAACTCTTT. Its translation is CALWEVIKKLF.

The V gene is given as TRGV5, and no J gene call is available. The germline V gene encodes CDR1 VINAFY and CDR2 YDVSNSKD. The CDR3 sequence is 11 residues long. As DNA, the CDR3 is TGTGCCACCTGGGACAGCCCGATCAAAATATTT. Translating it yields CATWDSPIKIF.